The clone carrying this TCR beta chain has only one observation. This specimen belongs to a study of blood T cell repertoires in COVID-19. Study as a whole: Samples taken during acute and convalescent COVID-19 were collected in the United States, Italy and Spain. T cells, B-cell-depleted T cells, or PBMCs provided the cDNA or gDNA that served as material.

CDR1 and CDR2 from the germline V gene are LGHDT and YNNKEL (reference sequence). The CDR3 spans 15 residues. Trimming cost V 0 bases and J 0 bases, with 6 bases left between them. Methods used by the authors: Cell counts per sample came from amplifying reference gene primers. Profiling relied on immunoSEQ multiplex PCR, and the TCRdb table lists in-frame clones only, not all of them. V, J and clone size derive from that table, while D and trimming were established from the DNA sequence. The top ten hold just under 2.5% of the sample, which has 150,000 to 200,000 clones, around 87% seen once. The receptor comes from a man aged 40-55 years with active or convalescent COVID-19. The sequenced material came from peripheral blood. This chain uses TRBV3-1 (or the pseudogene TRBV3-2) with TRBJ1-3; D is uncertain. For the CDR3, the DNA is TGTGCCAGCAGCCAAGAGGGCTTCTCTGGAAACACCATATATTTT. This gives the protein CASSQEGFSGNTIYF.